This T cell receptor beta chain came from a study of siplizumab effects on memory and regulatory T cells. Study-level findings and limits: Naive T cells seemed more diverse than memory cells and seemed major alloresponse contributors.

About this clone itself: Its antigen is currently unknown.

Method: immunoSEQ multiplex PCR; TCRdb's copy keeps in-frame clones and lacks some. Here the sample spans tens of thousands of clones, over 80% being singletons. This CDR3 is built from 16 residues. CDR1 MNHEY and CDR2 SVGAGI come from the germline V gene. Trimming took 2 bases from V and 9 from J, leaving 21 bases between them. The J gene is TRBJ2-3, the V gene TRBV6-5; the D call may be TRBD1 or TRBD2 (5 bases each). The sample consisted of Tregs sorted from blood. The receptor was derived from a human donor in good health. The CDR3 DNA is TGTGCCAGCAGTTACCTACGGGACCTGGACCGCCGCACGCAGTATTTT. It is translated as CASSYLRDLDRRTQYF.